These 3 T cell receptor beta chains originate from one sample sequenced in a study of blood T cell repertoires in COVID-19. Repertoires were generated with immunoSEQ multiplex PCR, while TCRdb's copy carries only in-frame clones and drops some. Among roughly 230,000 clones, 65% to 85% were seen once, and the ten largest hold roughly 3.1%. The sequenced sample consisted of PBMCs or T cells enriched from blood (not recorded which). All receptors come from a man aged 50-60 years who had recovered from COVID-19.

This clone was seen a handful of times. The chain combines TRBV4-2 with TRBJ1-6; D remains unclear. There are 14 residues in the CDR3. Trimming pared 0 bases from V and 6 bases from J, leaving 6 bases between. Germline CDR1 LGHNA, CDR2 YNFKEQ. Here the CDR3 reads CASSQELSNSPLHF. The CDR3 DNA follows: TGTGCCAGCAGCCAAGAACTGAGTAATTCACCCCTCCACTTT.

V usage is TRBV4-2 and J usage is TRBJ2-1; D perhaps matches TRBD2 (6 bases). CDR3 size: 15 residues. Per germline, CDR1 LGHNA and CDR2 YNFKEQ. V was cut by 0 bases and J by 5 bases, with 11 bases left in between. DNA for the CDR3: TGTGCCAGCAGCCAAGAGGTCCTAGCGAACAATGAGCAGTTCTTC. It is translated as CASSQEVLANNEQFF.

The chain joins TRBV6-5 to TRBJ2-7; 7 bases agree with TRBD1. Germline V CDR1 and CDR2: MNHEY, SVGAGI. This CDR3 is 13 amino acids long. Trimming at V came to 6 bases and at J to 2 bases, leaving 4 bases not matched to a gene. The CDR3 sequence: CASRADRAYEQYF. Written as DNA, the CDR3 is TGTGCCAGCAGAGCCGACAGGGCCTACGAGCAGTACTTC.